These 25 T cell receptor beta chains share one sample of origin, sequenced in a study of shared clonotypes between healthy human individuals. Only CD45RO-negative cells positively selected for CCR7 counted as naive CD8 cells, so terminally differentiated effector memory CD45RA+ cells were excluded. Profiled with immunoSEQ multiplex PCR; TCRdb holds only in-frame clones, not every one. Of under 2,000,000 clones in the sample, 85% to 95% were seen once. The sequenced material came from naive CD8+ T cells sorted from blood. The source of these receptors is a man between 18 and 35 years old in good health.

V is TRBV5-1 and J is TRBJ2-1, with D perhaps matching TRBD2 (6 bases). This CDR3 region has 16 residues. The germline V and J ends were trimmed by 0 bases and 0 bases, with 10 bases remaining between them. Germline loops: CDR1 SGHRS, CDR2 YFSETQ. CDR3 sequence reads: CASSLDRGSSYNEQFF. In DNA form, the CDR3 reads TGCGCCAGCAGCTTGGATCGGGGGAGCTCCTACAATGAGCAGTTCTTC.

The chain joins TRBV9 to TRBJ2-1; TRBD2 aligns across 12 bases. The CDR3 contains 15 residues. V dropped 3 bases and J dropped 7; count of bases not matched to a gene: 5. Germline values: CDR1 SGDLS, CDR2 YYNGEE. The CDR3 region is CASSELAGGSNEQFF. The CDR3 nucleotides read TGTGCCAGCAGCGAACTAGCGGGAGGCTCGAATGAGCAGTTCTTC.

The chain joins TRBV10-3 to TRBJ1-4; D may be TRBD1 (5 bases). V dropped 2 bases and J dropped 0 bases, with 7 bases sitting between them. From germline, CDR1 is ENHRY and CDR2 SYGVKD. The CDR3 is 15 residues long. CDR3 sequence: CAISETTATNEKLFF. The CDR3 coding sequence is TGTGCCATCAGTGAGACGACAGCAACTAATGAAAAACTGTTTTTT.

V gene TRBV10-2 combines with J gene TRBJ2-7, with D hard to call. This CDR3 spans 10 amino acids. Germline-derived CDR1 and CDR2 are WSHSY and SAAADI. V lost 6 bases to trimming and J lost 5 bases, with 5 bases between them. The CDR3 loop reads CASRLDEQYF. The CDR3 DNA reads TGCGCCAGCAGGCTAGACGAGCAGTACTTC.

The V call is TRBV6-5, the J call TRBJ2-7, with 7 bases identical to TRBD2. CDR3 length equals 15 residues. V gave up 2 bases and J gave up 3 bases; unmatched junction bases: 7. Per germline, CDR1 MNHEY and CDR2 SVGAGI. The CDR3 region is CASSYIRAGDYEQYF. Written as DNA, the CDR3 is TGTGCCAGCAGTTACATCAGGGCGGGGGACTACGAGCAGTACTTC.

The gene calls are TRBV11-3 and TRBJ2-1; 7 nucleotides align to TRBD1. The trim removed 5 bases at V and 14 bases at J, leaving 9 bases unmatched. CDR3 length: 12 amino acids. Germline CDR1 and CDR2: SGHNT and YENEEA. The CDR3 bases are TGTGCCAGCAGCGCAGAGGGCCAGGGGGAGTTCTTC. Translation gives CASSAEGQGEFF.

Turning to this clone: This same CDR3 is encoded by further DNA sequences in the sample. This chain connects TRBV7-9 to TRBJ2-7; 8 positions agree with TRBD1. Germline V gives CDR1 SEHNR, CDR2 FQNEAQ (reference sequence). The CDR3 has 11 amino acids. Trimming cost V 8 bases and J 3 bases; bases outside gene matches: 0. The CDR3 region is CASGQGYEQYF. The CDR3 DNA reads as TGTGCCAGCGGACAGGGCTACGAGCAGTACTTC.

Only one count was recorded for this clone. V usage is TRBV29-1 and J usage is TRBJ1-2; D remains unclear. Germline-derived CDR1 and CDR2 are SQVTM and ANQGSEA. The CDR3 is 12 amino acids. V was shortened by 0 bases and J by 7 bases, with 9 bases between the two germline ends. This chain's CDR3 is CSVEDQKGGYTF. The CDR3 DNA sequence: TGCAGCGTTGAAGATCAGAAGGGTGGCTACACCTTC.

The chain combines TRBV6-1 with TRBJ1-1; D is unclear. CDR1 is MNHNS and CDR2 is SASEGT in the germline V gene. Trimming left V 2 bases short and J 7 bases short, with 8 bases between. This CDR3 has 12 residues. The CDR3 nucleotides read TGTGCCAGCAGTGAATTAGGAGTTGAAGCTTTCTTT. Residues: CASSELGVEAFF.

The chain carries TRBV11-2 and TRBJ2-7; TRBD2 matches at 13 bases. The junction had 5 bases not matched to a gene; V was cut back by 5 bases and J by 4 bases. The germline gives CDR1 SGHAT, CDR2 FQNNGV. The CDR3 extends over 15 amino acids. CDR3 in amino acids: CASSRGLAGLYEQYF. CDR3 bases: TGTGCCAGCAGCAGGGGACTAGCGGGATTATACGAGCAGTACTTC.

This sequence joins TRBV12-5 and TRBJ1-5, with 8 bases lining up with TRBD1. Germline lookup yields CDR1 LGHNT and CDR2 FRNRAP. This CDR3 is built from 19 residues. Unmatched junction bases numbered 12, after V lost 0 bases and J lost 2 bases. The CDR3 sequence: CASGLVLDRGSSGNQPQHF. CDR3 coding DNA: TGTGCTAGTGGTTTGGTCCTAGACAGGGGAAGTTCCGGCAATCAGCCCCAGCATTTT.

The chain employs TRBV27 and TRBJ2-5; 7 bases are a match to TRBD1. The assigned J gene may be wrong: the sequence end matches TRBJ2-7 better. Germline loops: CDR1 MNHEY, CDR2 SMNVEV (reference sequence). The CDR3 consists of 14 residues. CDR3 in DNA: TGTGCCAGCAGCGCCATCGACAGGGCGCACGAGCAGTACTTC. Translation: CASSAIDRAHEQYF.

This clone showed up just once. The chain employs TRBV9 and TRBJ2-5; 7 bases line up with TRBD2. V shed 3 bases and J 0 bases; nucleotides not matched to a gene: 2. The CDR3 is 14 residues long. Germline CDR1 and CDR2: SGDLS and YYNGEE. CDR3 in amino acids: CASSAREDQETQYF. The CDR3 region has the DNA TGTGCCAGCAGCGCCCGGGAGGACCAAGAGACCCAGTACTTC.

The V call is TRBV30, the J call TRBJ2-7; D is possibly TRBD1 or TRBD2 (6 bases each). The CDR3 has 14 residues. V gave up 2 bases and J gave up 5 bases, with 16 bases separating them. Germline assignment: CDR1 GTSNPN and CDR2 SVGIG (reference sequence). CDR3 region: CAWSLRGGPHEQYF. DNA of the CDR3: TGTGCCTGGAGTCTTCGTGGGGGGCCACACGAGCAGTACTTC. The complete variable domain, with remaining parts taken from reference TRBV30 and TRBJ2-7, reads SQTIHQWPATLVQPVGSPLSLECTVEGTSNPNLYWYRQAAGRGLQLLFYSVGIGQISSEVPQNLSASRPQDRQFILSSKKLLLSDSGFYLCAWSLRGGPHEQYFGPGTRLTVT.

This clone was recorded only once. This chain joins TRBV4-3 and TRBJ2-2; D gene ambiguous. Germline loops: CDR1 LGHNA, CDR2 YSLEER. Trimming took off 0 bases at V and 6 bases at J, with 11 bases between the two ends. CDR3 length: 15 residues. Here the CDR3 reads CASSQDGFGPGELFF. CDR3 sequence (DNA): TGCGCCAGCAGCCAAGATGGTTTTGGTCCCGGGGAGCTGTTTTTT.

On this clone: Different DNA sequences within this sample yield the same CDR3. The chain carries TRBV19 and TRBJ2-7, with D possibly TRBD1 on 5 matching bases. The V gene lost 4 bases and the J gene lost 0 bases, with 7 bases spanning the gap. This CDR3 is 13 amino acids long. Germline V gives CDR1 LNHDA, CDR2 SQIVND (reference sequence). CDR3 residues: CASSTDSSYEQYF. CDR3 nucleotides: TGTGCCAGTAGTACAGACAGCTCCTACGAGCAGTACTTC.

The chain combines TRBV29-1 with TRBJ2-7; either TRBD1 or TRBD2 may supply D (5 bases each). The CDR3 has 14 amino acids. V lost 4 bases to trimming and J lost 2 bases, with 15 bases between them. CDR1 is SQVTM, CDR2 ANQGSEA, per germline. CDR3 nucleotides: TGCAGCGTTGTAGGGGCAGGACTTGCCTACGAGCAGTACTTC. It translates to CSVVGAGLAYEQYF.

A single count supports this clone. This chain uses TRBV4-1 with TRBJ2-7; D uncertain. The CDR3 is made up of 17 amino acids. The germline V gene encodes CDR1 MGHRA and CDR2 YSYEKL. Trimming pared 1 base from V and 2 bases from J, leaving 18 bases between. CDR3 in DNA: TGCGCCAGCAGCCAAGGAGTCGGGTCAGCCGACGCCTACGAGCAGTACTTC. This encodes CASSQGVGSADAYEQYF.

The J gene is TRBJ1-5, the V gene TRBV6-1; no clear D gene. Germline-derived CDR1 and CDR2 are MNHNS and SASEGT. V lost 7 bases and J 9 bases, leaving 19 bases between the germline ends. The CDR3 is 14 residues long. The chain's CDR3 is CASTLDSSPWPQHF. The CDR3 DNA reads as TGTGCCAGCACCCTCGACTCCTCCCCGTGGCCCCAGCATTTT.

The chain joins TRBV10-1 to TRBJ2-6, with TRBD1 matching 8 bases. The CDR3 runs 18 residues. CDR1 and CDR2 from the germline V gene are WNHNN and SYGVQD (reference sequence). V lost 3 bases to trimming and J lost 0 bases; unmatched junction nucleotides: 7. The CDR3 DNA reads TGCGCCAGCAGTGAATGGGGACAGGAGAGCTCTGGGGCCAACGTCCTGACTTTC. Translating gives CASSEWGQESSGANVLTF.

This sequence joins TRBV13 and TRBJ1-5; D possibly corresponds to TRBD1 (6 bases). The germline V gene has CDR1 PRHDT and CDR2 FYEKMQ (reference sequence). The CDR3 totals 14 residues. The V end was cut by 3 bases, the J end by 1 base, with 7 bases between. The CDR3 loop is CASSFQGSNQPQHF. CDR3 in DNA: TGTGCCAGCAGCTTCCAGGGGAGCAATCAGCCCCAGCATTTT.

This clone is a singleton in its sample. CDR3 protein: CAISPGRETNYGYTF. The CDR3 region has the DNA TGTGCCATCAGTCCGGGCAGGGAAACTAACTATGGCTACACCTTC. This sequence joins TRBV10-3 and TRBJ1-2, with D maybe TRBD1 (5 bases). Per germline, CDR1 ENHRY and CDR2 SYGVKD. V was shortened by 5 bases and J by 0 bases, with 13 bases between the two germline ends. This CDR3 is built from 15 residues.

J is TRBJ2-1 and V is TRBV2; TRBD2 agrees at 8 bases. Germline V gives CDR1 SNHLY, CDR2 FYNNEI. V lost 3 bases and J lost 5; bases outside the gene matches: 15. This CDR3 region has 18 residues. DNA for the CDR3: TGTGCCAGCAGTGACGGGGGTTCACCGGGACTAGACAACAATGAGCAGTTCTTC. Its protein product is CASSDGGSPGLDNNEQFF.

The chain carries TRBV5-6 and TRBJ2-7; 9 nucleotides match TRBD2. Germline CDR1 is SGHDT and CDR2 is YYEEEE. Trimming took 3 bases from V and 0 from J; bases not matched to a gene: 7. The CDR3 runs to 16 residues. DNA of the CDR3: TGTGCCAGCAGCTCGGCGCGGGAGGGATTCTCCTACGAGCAGTACTTC. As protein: CASSSAREGFSYEQYF.

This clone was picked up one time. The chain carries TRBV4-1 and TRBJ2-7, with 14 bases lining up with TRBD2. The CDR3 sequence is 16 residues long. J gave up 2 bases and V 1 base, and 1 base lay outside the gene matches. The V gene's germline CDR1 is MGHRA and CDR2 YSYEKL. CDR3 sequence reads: CASSQGTSGGTYEQYF. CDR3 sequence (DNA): TGCGCCAGCAGCCAAGGGACTAGCGGGGGGACCTACGAGCAGTACTTC.